This T cell receptor beta chain was sequenced for a study of T cell changes during pregnancy in multiple sclerosis. The method was immunoSEQ multiplex PCR; TCRdb's version includes in-frame clones alone and lacks a portion of them. The sample includes 70,000 to 80,000 clones, 94% of them seen just once. The V and J ends lost 1 base and 10 bases respectively, with 12 bases between them. The CDR3 consists of 14 residues. Per germline, CDR1 SGHRS and CDR2 YFSETQ. The sequencing used peripheral blood, collected in the third trimester of pregnancy. The clonotype comes from a female donor with multiple sclerosis, enrolled in a pregnancy study. The V gene is TRBV5-1, the J gene TRBJ1-6, with D perhaps matching TRBD1 (5 bases). CDR3 amino acids: CASSLPGGRSPLHF. The CDR3 bases are TGCGCCAGCAGCTTGCCCGGGGGTCGGTCACCCCTCCACTTT.